The clone carrying this T cell receptor beta chain was counted only a few times. Its cognate antigen is unknown. CDR1 is MRHNA and CDR2 is SNTAGT in the germline V gene. CDR3 length: 13 residues. With 3 bases removed from V and 5 bases from J, the gap between germline ends came to 8 bases. This sample was included in a study of T cells after yellow fever vaccination. Across the study: The authors prepared low-cell-number fractions using SMART-Seq v4 Ultra Low Input.

Study observations and caveats: Detected again after the booster were most primary-vaccination clones, at almost 97% CD4 and 88% CD8. Some clonotypes were seen in both the CD4 and the CD8 compartments. These made up a small share and likely arose from convergent recombination. The bulk population could contribute abundant contaminating clonotypes to FACS-sorted repertoires.

TCRdb used MiXCR to reprocess the 5' RACE reads, holding one entry per CDR3 protein. The table includes hundreds of thousands of distinct CDR3 sequences, 15% to 20% detected once. J is TRBJ2-1 and V is TRBV6-4; D gene uncertain. This sequence was found in a man aged 18-30 years who received the YFV17D yellow fever vaccine. Sequenced here: PBMCs, sampled before the yellow fever booster vaccination. The CDR3 loop reads CASSELANNEQFF. CDR3 nucleotides: TGTGCCAGCAGTGAGTTGGCGAACAATGAGCAGTTCTTC.